The 25 T cell receptor beta chains reported below all come from one sample, sequenced in a study of shared clonotypes between healthy human individuals. Assay used: immunoSEQ multiplex PCR; TCRdb lists only in-frame clones, some missing. This table holds hundreds of thousands of clones, 72% found once. The sample comprised memory CD4+ T cells sorted from blood. The subset denotes: CD45RA-negative fraction. The receptors were gathered from a woman younger than 45 in good health.

This clone was picked up many times. The chain has TRBV11-2 and TRBJ2-4; D may be TRBD1 or TRBD2 (6 bases each). Germline CDR1 SGHAT, CDR2 FQNNGV. The ends were cut back, 5 bases at V and 6 bases at J, with 23 bases in the middle. The CDR3 contains 17 residues. CDR3 in amino acids: CASSPIASTGRRNIQYF. The CDR3 DNA follows: TGTGCCAGCAGCCCCATCGCCTCTACAGGGAGGAGAAACATTCAGTACTTC.

V usage is TRBV7-2 and J usage is TRBJ1-5; D perhaps matches TRBD1 (6 bases). The germline V gene has CDR1 SGHTA and CDR2 FQGNSA. CDR3 length: 17 residues. Trimming stripped 5 bases from V and 3 bases from J, with 20 bases between. The CDR3 DNA reads TGTGCCAGCAGCCCAGGGGCGACGGGTCGTGCCAATCAGCCCCAGCATTTT. It encodes CASSPGATGRANQPQHF.

The chain recombines TRBV28 with TRBJ2-1, with D unresolved. The length of the CDR3 is 11 residues. Deletions cut 7 bases from V and 12 bases from J, with 13 bases between. In germline, CDR1 is MDHEN, CDR2 SYDVKM. The CDR3 loop is CASTTHGLQFF. CDR3 coding DNA: TGTGCCAGCACGACTCATGGGTTGCAGTTCTTC.

V and J are TRBV7-2 and TRBJ2-5, with D tentatively TRBD1 or TRBD2 (7 bases each). The CDR3 has 17 amino acids. Trimming removed 1 base from V and 1 base from J, with 16 bases in between. Germline-derived CDR1 and CDR2 are SGHTA and FQGNSA. The CDR3 region has the DNA TGTGCCAGCAGCTTAGTTGTGGCAGGGGGGGGCCAAGAGACCCAGTACTTC. It is translated as CASSLVVAGGGQETQYF.

The rearrangement links TRBV6-6 to TRBJ2-7; tentative D call: TRBD2 (5 bases). The V gene's germline CDR1 is MNHNY and CDR2 SVGAGI (reference sequence). The CDR3 contains 15 residues. The V gene lost 0 bases and the J gene lost 2 bases, with 11 bases spanning the gap. The CDR3 region is CASSYSEAAAYEQYF. DNA of the CDR3: TGTGCCAGCAGTTACTCGGAGGCCGCCGCCTACGAGCAGTACTTC.

V usage is TRBV2 and J usage is TRBJ1-2; TRBD1 matches 8 bases. CDR3 length: 14 amino acids. Trimming took 5 bases from V and 4 from J; bases not matched to a gene: 6. The V gene's germline CDR1 is SNHLY and CDR2 FYNNEI. CDR3 bases: TGTGCCAGCAGTTTGGGGACAGGCCCCTATGGCTACACCTTC. Protein product: CASSLGTGPYGYTF. The full variable domain, in which reference TRBV2 and TRBJ1-2 provide the parts outside the CDR3, is EPEVTQTPSHQVTQMGQEVILRCVPISNHLYFYWYRQILGQKVEFLVSFYNNEISEKSEIFDDQFSVERPDGSNFTLKIRSTKLEDSAMYFCASSLGTGPYGYTFGSGTRLTVV.

This clone was seen a single time. This chain connects TRBV2 to TRBJ2-7; D perhaps matches TRBD2 (6 bases). The V gene's germline CDR1 is SNHLY and CDR2 FYNNEI. Deletions cut 0 bases from V and 7 bases from J, with 10 bases between. This CDR3 comprises 13 residues. CDR3 bases: TGTGCCAGCAGTGAAGCCGGGAGAAATGAGCAGTACTTC. As protein: CASSEAGRNEQYF.

The chain links TRBV6-1 to TRBJ2-1, with 11 positions matching TRBD2. Unmatched junction bases numbered 5, after V lost 6 bases and J lost 4 bases. Germline assignment: CDR1 MNHNS and CDR2 SASEGT. This CDR3 has 15 amino acids. CDR3 sequence reads: CASSETSGAYNEQFF. The CDR3 nucleotides read TGTGCCAGCAGCGAGACTAGCGGGGCATACAATGAGCAGTTCTTC.

The rearrangement joins TRBV5-1 to TRBJ2-5, with a weak D call TRBD1 (7 bases). Trimming removed 4 bases from V and 0 bases from J, with 13 bases in between. The CDR3 totals 15 residues. Germline CDR1 and CDR2: SGHRS and YFSETQ. The CDR3 region has the DNA TGCGCCAGCAGCCCAGGGGGGAAGAACCAAGAGACCCAGTACTTC. Translated: CASSPGGKNQETQYF.

The V gene is TRBV6-5, the J gene TRBJ1-5; D ambiguous. The CDR3 runs 15 residues. Trimming removed 5 bases at V and 4 bases at J, with 15 bases between. CDR1 and CDR2 from the germline V gene are MNHEY and SVGAGI. CDR3 region: CASSREQYGNQPQHF. The CDR3 region has the DNA TGTGCCAGCAGTAGGGAACAGTATGGTAATCAGCCCCAGCATTTT.

This clone is termed medium-sized. The CDR3 loop is CASSYVPGQGAGELFF. The CDR3 nucleotides read TGTGCCAGCAGCTATGTCCCGGGACAGGGGGCCGGGGAGCTGTTTTTT. The chain employs TRBV5-6 and TRBJ2-2; 11 positions match TRBD1. V was pared by 3 bases and J by 6 bases, with 7 bases of the junction left unmatched. Per the germline V gene, CDR1 is SGHDT and CDR2 is YYEEEE. There are 16 residues in the CDR3.

The rearrangement links TRBV28 to TRBJ1-5; no clear D gene. The germline CDR1 and CDR2 sequences are MDHEN and SYDVKM. This CDR3 has 15 amino acids. Trimming took 8 bases from V and 0 from J, leaving 14 bases between them. Here the CDR3 DNA reads TGTGCCAGCGGCTCAACCGGGTCTAGCAATCAGCCCCAGCATTTT. It specifies CASGSTGSSNQPQHF.

This clone was seen a few times. The chain employs TRBV5-4 and TRBJ2-5; 8 bases fit TRBD1. J lost 5 bases, V lost 1 base, and 4 bases had no gene match. This CDR3 comprises 14 residues. Germline CDR1 SGHNT, CDR2 YYREEE (reference sequence). For the CDR3, the DNA is TGTGCCAGCAGCTTGTCAGGGGGCGCCGAGACCCAGTACTTC. This gives the protein CASSLSGGAETQYF.

With regard to this clone: This may be a read error: a much more frequent sequence differs by one nucleotide. Other DNA variants within this sample encode the same CDR3. The chain joins TRBV21-1 to TRBJ2-7; TRBD1 was called by the table and not checked on the DNA. TRBV21-1 is termed a pseudogene. This CDR3 region has 16 residues. In DNA form, the CDR3 reads TGTGCCAGCAGCAATGTGTTACGGACAGGGATTTACGAGCAGTACTTC. This sequence encodes CASSNVLRTGIYEQYF.

This clone appeared a few times. The gene calls are TRBV5-4 and TRBJ2-7, with TRBD2 matching 7 bases. The CDR3 has 17 amino acids. Germline lookup yields CDR1 SGHNT and CDR2 YYREEE (reference sequence). The V gene end was trimmed by 0 bases and the J gene end by 0 bases; junction bases not matched to a gene: 9. In DNA, the CDR3 is TGTGCCAGCAGCTTGGCCCTGGCTAGCGGAAACTCCTACGAGCAGTACTTC. As protein: CASSLALASGNSYEQYF.

With regard to this clone: This likely came from a read error, as a far larger clone is one base away. The CDR3 region is CASSFSSGMYNEQFF. The CDR3 nucleotides read TGCGCCAGCAGCTTCTCTAGCGGGATGTACAATGAGCAGTTCTTC. The chain joins TRBV5-1 to TRBJ2-1, with 9 positions matching TRBD2. The CDR3 loop spans 15 amino acids. Germline V gives CDR1 SGHRS, CDR2 YFSETQ. V shed 2 bases, J shed 4 bases, and the junction held 4 bases outside the gene matches.

This clone was counted a few times. The chain has TRBV7-9 and TRBJ2-2, with TRBD1 as a possible D gene (6 bases). The V end lost 6 bases, the J end lost 1 base, and 9 bases lay between the germline ends. Germline CDR1 is SEHNR and CDR2 is FQNEAQ (reference sequence). The CDR3 consists of 14 residues. CDR3 residues: CASRGGVNTGELFF. The CDR3 coding sequence is TGTGCCAGCAGAGGGGGTGTGAACACCGGGGAGCTGTTTTTT.

CDR3 residues: CATSRRRGLANWETQYF. As DNA, the CDR3 is TGTGCCACCAGCAGAAGACGAGGACTAGCCAACTGGGAGACCCAGTACTTC. The chain has TRBV15 and TRBJ2-5; TRBD2 aligns across 8 bases. CDR3 length equals 17 residues. V shed 2 bases, J shed 5 bases, and the junction held 13 bases outside the gene matches. Germline V gene data show CDR1 as LNHNV and CDR2 as YYDKDF (reference sequence).

This rearrangement joins TRBV4-1 to TRBJ2-5; 8 bases are shared with TRBD2. CDR3 length equals 16 residues. V shed 0 bases and J 5 bases; nucleotides not matched to a gene: 8. Germline-derived CDR1 and CDR2 are MGHRA and YSYEKL. Here the CDR3 DNA reads TGCGCCAGCAGCCAAGATCGGGCAGCGGGAGAGGAGACCCAGTACTTC. As protein: CASSQDRAAGEETQYF.

This clone was found a few times. The CDR3 DNA is TGCGCCAGCGGGCTGGACGGGAACACCGGGGAGCTGTTTTTT. Residues: CASGLDGNTGELFF. This sequence joins TRBV5-1 and TRBJ2-2; the D is unclear. This CDR3 has 14 residues. Trimming removed 7 bases at V and 1 base at J, with 11 bases between. Germline loops: CDR1 SGHRS, CDR2 YFSETQ.

The chain combines TRBV6-1 with TRBJ1-1, with 8 bases that match TRBD1. The CDR3 covers 15 residues. From germline, CDR1 is MNHNS and CDR2 SASEGT. V was clipped by 4 bases and J by 4 bases; unmatched bases: 8. The CDR3 loop is CASSAKPTGGTEAFF. The CDR3 DNA reads TGTGCCAGCAGTGCTAAACCAACAGGGGGCACTGAAGCTTTCTTT.

V is TRBV19 and J is TRBJ1-3, with D unclear. CDR3 length: 13 amino acids. V lost 2 bases and J lost 2, with 4 bases in between. The germline V gene encodes CDR1 LNHDA and CDR2 SQIVND (reference sequence). The CDR3 nucleotides read TGTGCCAGTAGTATAAGCCCTGGAAACACCATATATTTT. Amino acid sequence: CASSISPGNTIYF. The whole variable domain, remainder taken from reference TRBV19 and TRBJ1-3, is DGGITQSPKYLFRKEGQNVTLSCEQNLNHDAMYWYRQDPGQGLRLIYYSQIVNDFQKGDIAEGYSVSREKKESFPLTVTSAQKNPTAFYLCASSISPGNTIYFGEGSWLTVV.

This chain connects TRBV11-3 to TRBJ2-2; possible D gene TRBD1, 5 bases. Germline-derived CDR1 and CDR2 are SGHNT and YENEEA. Trimming took off 7 bases at V and 6 bases at J, with 15 bases between the two ends. This CDR3 region has 14 residues. The CDR3 reads CASTINQGAGELFF. The CDR3 DNA is TGTGCCAGCACCATAAACCAGGGCGCCGGGGAGCTGTTTTTT.

This clone was detected only a few times. V is TRBV30 and J is TRBJ1-1; 7 nucleotides match TRBD1. Per the germline V gene, CDR1 is GTSNPN and CDR2 is SVGIG (reference sequence). The V gene end was trimmed by 0 bases and the J gene end by 0 bases; junction bases not matched to a gene: 1. The length of the CDR3 is 14 residues. In DNA, the CDR3 is TGTGCCTGGAGTGTAGACAGGGTGAACACTGAAGCTTTCTTT. The encoded protein is CAWSVDRVNTEAFF. The entire variable domain, with the rest obtained from reference TRBV30 and TRBJ1-1, is as follows: SQTIHQWPATLVQPVGSPLSLECTVEGTSNPNLYWYRQAAGRGLQLLFYSVGIGQISSEVPQNLSASRPQDRQFILSSKKLLLSDSGFYLCAWSVDRVNTEAFFGQGTRLTVV.

The chain uses TRBV11-2 and TRBJ1-1; possibly TRBD1 for D (6 bases). The V and J ends lost 3 bases and 0 bases respectively, with 11 bases between them. Germline lookup yields CDR1 SGHAT and CDR2 FQNNGV. This CDR3 region has 15 residues. The CDR3 DNA reads as TGTGCCAGCAGCTTGGTGACAGGTATGAACACTGAAGCTTTCTTT. It specifies CASSLVTGMNTEAFF. The whole variable domain, filled in from reference TRBV11-2 and TRBJ1-1, reads EAGVAQSPRYKIIEKRQSVAFWCNPISGHATLYWYQQILGQGPKLLIQFQNNGVVDDSQLPKDRFSAERLKGVDSTLKIQPAKLEDSAVYLCASSLVTGMNTEAFFGQGTRLTVV.